A single sample is the source of the 22 T cell receptor beta chains below, sequenced in a study of T cells in Graves' hyperthyroidism and ophthalmopathy. The TCR beta CDR3 regions underwent amplification using RNA transcripts as the source. TCR CDR3 underwent first-round RT-PCR with the HTBI primer set. Each CDR3 protein gets one entry after TCRdb re-called the multiplex PCR reads with MiXCR. The top ten clones hold around 3.5% of a sample with under 600,000 distinct CDR3 sequences, about a sixth of them seen once. The material sequenced was blood. The receptors derive from a woman aged 40 to 50 with Graves' ophthalmopathy.

This chain uses TRBV6-1 with TRBJ2-7; 7 nucleotides line up with TRBD2. This CDR3 contains 12 residues. Unmatched junction bases numbered 7, after V lost 6 bases and J lost 8 bases. In germline, CDR1 is MNHNS, CDR2 SASEGT. CDR3 coding DNA: TGTGCCAGCAGCGGGGGGACTGCCAAGCAGTACTTC. This gives the protein CASSGGTAKQYF.

Worth noting for this clonotype: One end of the junction fails to match germline, which may point to a read error. The V gene is TRBV12-3 or TRBV12-4, the J gene TRBJ1-5, with a weak D call TRBD1 (6 bases). This CDR3 spans 15 amino acids. CDR3 nucleotides: TGTGCCATCAGAGGGGGGTCCGATAGCAATCAGCCCCGGCATTTT. Residues: CAIRGGSDSNQPRHF.

This clonotype was seen at least ten times. The rearrangement links TRBV27 to TRBJ2-2; D may match TRBD1 or TRBD2 (6 bases each). This CDR3 region has 15 residues. Germline loops: CDR1 MNHEY, CDR2 SMNVEV (reference sequence). Trimming took off 4 bases at V and 5 bases at J, with 14 bases between the two ends. This chain's CDR3 is CASSWRQEGTGELFF. CDR3 DNA: TGTGCCAGCAGTTGGAGACAGGAGGGAACCGGGGAGCTGTTTTTT.

In this sample, this clonotype turned up a few times. This chain links TRBV18 with TRBJ1-2; perhaps TRBD1 as D (6 bases). CDR1 and CDR2 (germline): KGHSH, LQKENI. V was shortened by 6 bases and J by 4 bases, with 15 bases between the two germline ends. CDR3 size: 14 residues. In DNA, the CDR3 is TGTGCCAGCTCTGCCGGCCGGGACATCTATGGCTACACCTTC. Encoded protein: CASSAGRDIYGYTF.

The V call is TRBV4-1, the J call TRBJ2-2; the match to TRBD2 covers 7 bases. V dropped 0 bases and J dropped 0; count of bases not matched to a gene: 7. The CDR3 totals 18 residues. The germline V gene has CDR1 MGHRA and CDR2 YSYEKL. The CDR3 loop is CASSQDNESGTNTGELFF. CDR3 in DNA: TGCGCCAGCAGCCAAGATAATGAAAGCGGGACGAACACCGGGGAGCTGTTTTTT.

This clonotype was found a few times. This may be a read error: a much more frequent sequence differs by one nucleotide. The CDR3 here is CASSPPAGSSYNEQSF. The CDR3 nucleotides are TGTGCCAGCTCACCACCGGCCGGAAGCTCCTACAATGAGCAGTCCTTC. This chain joins TRBV18 and TRBJ2-1; D gene ambiguous. Germline V lookup: CDR1 KGHSH, CDR2 LQKENI. CDR3 length: 16 residues. Combining the CDR3 with reference TRBV18 and TRBJ2-1 gives the whole variable domain NAGVMQNPRHLVRRRGQEARLRCSPMKGHSHVYWYRQLPEEGLKFMVYLQKENIIDESGMPKERFSAEFPKEGPSILRIQQVVRGDSAAYFCASSPPAGSSYNEQSFGPGTRLTVL.

At least ten counts were recorded for this clonotype. The J gene is TRBJ2-2, the V gene TRBV2; 9 nucleotides align to TRBD1. Germline V gives CDR1 SNHLY, CDR2 FYNNEI. Losses at the gene ends were 5 bases for V and 4 bases for J; bases not matched to a gene: 8. This CDR3 has 16 amino acids. CDR3 in amino acids: CASSRKLGQGTGELFF. The CDR3 bases are TGTGCCAGCAGTCGTAAACTGGGACAGGGCACCGGGGAGCTGTTTTTT.

At least ten counts were recorded for this clonotype. CDR3 loop: CAWSVVGETQYF. CDR3 DNA sequence: TGTGCCTGGAGTGTTGTGGGGGAGACCCAGTACTTC. This rearrangement joins TRBV30 to TRBJ2-5; D call uncertain. The V end lost 0 bases, the J end lost 5 bases, and 7 bases lay between the germline ends. Germline CDR1 GTSNPN, CDR2 SVGIG (reference sequence). The CDR3 sequence is 12 residues long.

The CDR3 reads CASSPHGTGSYEQYF. As DNA, the CDR3 is TGTGCCAGCAGCCCCCACGGGACGGGTTCCTACGAGCAGTACTTC. The chain joins TRBV9 to TRBJ2-7; perhaps D is TRBD1 or TRBD2 (5 bases each). Germline V CDR1 and CDR2: SGDLS, YYNGEE. V was clipped by 4 bases and J by 1 base, with 15 bases between them. This CDR3 comprises 15 residues.

Regarding this clonotype: No conserved phenylalanine or tryptophan ends this CDR3, so it is likely a read error. The chain has TRBV12-3 or TRBV12-4 and TRBJ1-5; a possible D gene is TRBD1 (5 bases). Trimming removed 1 base from V and 1 base from J, with 5 bases in between. CDR3 size: 14 residues. CDR3 region: CASSLGGSNQPQHL. The DNA for the CDR3 is TGTGCCAGCAGTTTAGGGGGGAGCAATCAGCCCCAGCATCTT.

This clonotype has more than one count but fewer than ten. The V gene is TRBV12-3 or TRBV12-4, the J gene TRBJ1-1; no definite D call. Trimming stripped 2 bases from V and 3 bases from J, with 10 bases between. This CDR3 spans 14 amino acids. The CDR3 DNA sequence: TGTGCCAGCAGTTTACTGGGAGGAGACACTGAAGCTTTCTTT. Its protein product is CASSLLGGDTEAFF.

The rearrangement links TRBV5-1 to TRBJ1-2; D perhaps matches TRBD1 (6 bases). V lost 4 bases and J lost 6, with 13 bases in between. Germline V gene lookup returns CDR1 SGHRS and CDR2 YFSETQ. This CDR3 contains 13 residues. CDR3 residues: CASSVQGGDGYTF. In nucleotides, the CDR3 is TGCGCCAGCAGCGTACAGGGAGGGGATGGCTACACCTTC.

V gene TRBV5-1 combines with J gene TRBJ1-1; a weak D match, TRBD1 (5 bases). Germline V lookup: CDR1 SGHRS, CDR2 YFSETQ. The CDR3 totals 17 residues. With 0 bases removed from V and 0 bases from J, the gap between germline ends came to 15 bases. The CDR3 protein is CASSLGGGGALNTEAFF. Here the CDR3 DNA reads TGCGCCAGCAGCTTGGGAGGAGGCGGGGCCTTGAACACTGAAGCTTTCTTT.

The rearrangement joins TRBV10-3 to TRBJ1-5; no firm D call. Germline lookup yields CDR1 ENHRY and CDR2 SYGVKD. V was shortened by 8 bases and J by 3 bases, with 11 bases between the two germline ends. The CDR3 consists of 13 residues. DNA for the CDR3: TGTGCCATCTCAGACGGAGACAATCAGCCCCAGCATTTT. It translates to CAISDGDNQPQHF.

This chain joins TRBV6-1 and TRBJ2-5; 8 nucleotides match TRBD1. CDR3 size: 15 residues. V dropped 8 bases and J dropped 5; count of bases not matched to a gene: 13. The V gene's germline CDR1 is MNHNS and CDR2 SASEGT. The CDR3 reads CASGPGTGVRETQYF. DNA for the CDR3: TGTGCCAGCGGCCCAGGGACAGGTGTGCGGGAGACCCAGTACTTC.

Points on this clonotype: At one of its ends the junction is not consistent with the germline gene, which may arise from a read error. This chain joins TRBV20-1 and TRBJ2-1, with 7 bases that match TRBD1. Germline V lookup: CDR1 DFQATT, CDR2 SNEGSKA (reference sequence). CDR3 length: 15 amino acids. The CDR3 bases are TGCAGTGCTAGGGAAGACAGGGATTTCTACAATGAGCAGCTCTTC. Translating gives CSAREDRDFYNEQLF.

V is TRBV7-2 and J is TRBJ2-7; 9 nucleotides agree with TRBD1. The CDR3 totals 15 residues. Germline values: CDR1 SGHTA, CDR2 FQGNSA. V trimming: 4 bases; J trimming: 3 bases; junction bases outside the gene matches: 7. CDR3 region: CASSSRQGVNYEQYF. In DNA form, the CDR3 reads TGTGCCAGCAGCTCGAGACAGGGGGTTAACTACGAGCAGTACTTC.

In its sample, this clonotype was seen many times. The V and J genes are TRBV12-3 or TRBV12-4 and TRBJ1-2; 9 bases match TRBD1. V lost 7 bases, J lost 2 bases, and 8 bases stayed unmatched. CDR3 size: 15 residues. The CDR3: CASTASGQGNYGYTF. DNA for the CDR3: TGTGCCAGCACCGCTTCGGGACAGGGCAACTATGGCTACACCTTC.

This clonotype was counted a few times. This chain links TRBV20-1 with TRBJ2-5; 12 bases agree with TRBD2. The CDR3 extends over 15 amino acids. With 7 bases clipped from V and 5 bases from J, the junction kept 11 bases outside the gene matches. CDR1 is DFQATT and CDR2 is SNEGSKA in the germline V gene (reference sequence). The CDR3 nucleotides are TGCAGTGGGGGGGCTAGCGGGGGGGCCGGGGAGACCCAGTACTTC. This gives the protein CSGGASGGAGETQYF.

This clonotype was observed many times. V usage is TRBV5-1 and J usage is TRBJ1-1; D perhaps matches TRBD1 (6 bases). The CDR3 length is 13 residues. Germline CDR1 SGHRS, CDR2 YFSETQ. V was shortened by 8 bases and J by 4 bases, with 15 bases between the two germline ends. Written as DNA, the CDR3 is TGCGCCAGTAGGCGAGGGGGTGGCACTGAAGCTTTCTTT. This encodes CASRRGGGTEAFF.

The chain links TRBV7-9 to TRBJ2-1; D gene uncertain. Trimming pared 7 bases from V and 4 bases from J, leaving 8 bases between. Per the germline V gene, CDR1 is SEHNR and CDR2 is FQNEAQ (reference sequence). This CDR3 spans 12 amino acids. The CDR3 DNA reads TGTGCCAGCATTAGAGCGTACAATGAGCAGTTCTTC. Protein product: CASIRAYNEQFF.

The V call is TRBV20-1, the J call TRBJ2-5, with unresolved D. V lost 6 bases and J 5 bases, leaving 13 bases between the germline ends. This CDR3 contains 12 residues. CDR1 is DFQATT and CDR2 is SNEGSKA in the germline V gene (reference sequence). The CDR3 protein is CSARWSGETQYF. The CDR3 DNA is TGCAGTGCGAGGTGGTCCGGGGAGACCCAGTACTTC.